This T cell receptor beta chain came from a study of blood T cell repertoires in COVID-19. Study information: Sample material is recorded as cDNA or gDNA derived from T cells, B-cell-depleted T cells, or PBMCs.

With 2 bases removed from V and 1 base from J, the gap between germline ends came to 5 bases. The germline V gene has CDR1 ENHRY and CDR2 SYGVKD. CDR3 length equals 13 residues. Libraries were prepared by immunoSEQ multiplex PCR; TCRdb keeps only in-frame clonotypes and omits some of them. The sample lists some 100,000 clones; 81% were seen once. Sequencing was carried out using peripheral blood. The sequence was obtained from a man older than 75 with active or convalescent COVID-19. The chain employs TRBV10-3 and TRBJ2-5; D ambiguous. CDR3 sequence (DNA): TGTGCCATCAGTGAGCGAGTCCAAGAGACCCAGTACTTC. As protein: CAISERVQETQYF.